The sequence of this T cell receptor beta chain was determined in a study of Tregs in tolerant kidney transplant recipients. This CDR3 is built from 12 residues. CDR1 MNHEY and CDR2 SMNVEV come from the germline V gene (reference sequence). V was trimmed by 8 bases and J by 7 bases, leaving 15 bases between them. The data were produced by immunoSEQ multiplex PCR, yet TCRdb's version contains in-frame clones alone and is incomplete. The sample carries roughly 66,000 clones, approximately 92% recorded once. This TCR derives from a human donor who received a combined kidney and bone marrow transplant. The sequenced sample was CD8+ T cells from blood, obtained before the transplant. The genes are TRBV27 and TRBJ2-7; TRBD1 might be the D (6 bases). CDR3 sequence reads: CASGPRGGEQYF. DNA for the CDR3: TGTGCCAGCGGCCCCAGGGGCGGGGAGCAGTACTTC.